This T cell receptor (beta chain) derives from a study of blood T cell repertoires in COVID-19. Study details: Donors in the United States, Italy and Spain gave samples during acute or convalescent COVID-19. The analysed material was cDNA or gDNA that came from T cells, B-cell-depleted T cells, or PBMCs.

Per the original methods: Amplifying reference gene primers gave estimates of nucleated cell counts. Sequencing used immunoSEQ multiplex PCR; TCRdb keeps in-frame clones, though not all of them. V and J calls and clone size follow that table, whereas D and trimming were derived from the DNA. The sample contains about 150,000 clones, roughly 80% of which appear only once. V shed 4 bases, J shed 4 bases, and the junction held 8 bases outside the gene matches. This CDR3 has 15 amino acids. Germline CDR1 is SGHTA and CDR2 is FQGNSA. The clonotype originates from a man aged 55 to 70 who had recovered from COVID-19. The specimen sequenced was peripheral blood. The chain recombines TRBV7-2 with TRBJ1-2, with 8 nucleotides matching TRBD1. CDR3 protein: CASSSNGQGSYGYTF. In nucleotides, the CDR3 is TGTGCCAGCAGCTCCAATGGACAGGGATCCTATGGCTACACCTTC.